The rows below give T cell receptor beta chains drawn from one sample of a study of vaccination effects on CD4 cells after COVID-19. TCRdb's copy holds only in-frame clones and misses some; the assay was immunoSEQ multiplex PCR. This sample has about 54,000 clones; around 75% occur once, and the top ten carry 2.4%. The antigens these receptors bind are not known. Sequences were derived from CD4+ T cells from PBMCs cultured with HCoV-229E spike peptides, sampled before COVID-19 vaccination. The receptors stem from a human donor who received a COVID-19 vaccine. Both conserved end residues are part of each CDR3. The D gene is left open where the match is weak. Clone size is shown for a subset of rows, as once, few, many or a class of expanded clone.

size: once
D: TRBD1
J: TRBJ1-5
V: TRBV11-2
CDR3: CASSTDRGRQPQHF
DNA: TGTGCCAGCAGCACAGACAGGGGGCGACAGCCCCAGCATTTT

size: -
D: -
J: TRBJ1-1
V: TRBV5-8
CDR3: CASSLDRSGDTEAFF
DNA: TGTGCCAGCAGCTTGGACCGGAGTGGGGACACTGAAGCTTTCTTT

size: -
D: TRBD1
J: TRBJ1-3
V: TRBV6-5
CDR3: CASGTENSGNTIYF
DNA: TGTGCCAGCGGGACAGAAAACTCTGGAAACACCATATATTTT

size: -
D: TRBD2
J: TRBJ2-5
V: TRBV18
CDR3: CASSPTSGGQETQYF
DNA: TGTGCCAGCTCACCGACTAGCGGGGGGCAAGAGACCCAGTACTTC

size: -
D: -
J: TRBJ1-3
V: TRBV20-1
CDR3: CSASDGESSGNTIYF
DNA: TGCAGTGCTAGTGACGGCGAGAGCTCTGGAAACACCATATATTTT

size: -
D: -
J: TRBJ2-1
V: TRBV7-3
CDR3: CASSSALSSYNEQFF
DNA: TGTGCCAGCAGCTCTGCACTAAGCTCCTACAATGAGCAGTTCTTC

size: -
D: -
J: TRBJ2-5
V: TRBV7-8
CDR3: CASSPPAETQYF
DNA: TGTGCCAGCAGCCCCCCCGCCGAGACCCAGTACTTC

size: -
D: -
J: TRBJ1-5
V: TRBV6-1
CDR3: CASSEAAWALSNQPQHF
DNA: TGTGCCAGCAGTGAAGCGGCCTGGGCACTTAGCAATCAGCCCCAGCATTTT

size: few
D: TRBD1
J: TRBJ2-5
V: TRBV5-4
CDR3: CASSRTGQGQETQYF
DNA: TGTGCCAGCAGCCGGACAGGGCAGGGCCAAGAGACCCAGTACTTC

size: -
D: -
J: TRBJ1-2
V: TRBV4-1
CDR3: CASSQAARVNYGYTF
DNA: TGCGCCAGCAGCCAAGCGGCCAGGGTGAACTATGGCTACACCTTC

size: -
D: -
J: TRBJ2-3
V: TRBV7-3
CDR3: CASSLGSGVGTDTQYF
DNA: TGTGCCAGCAGCTTAGGTTCCGGGGTAGGCACAGATACGCAGTATTTT

size: -
D: TRBD1
J: TRBJ1-1
V: TRBV28
CDR3: CASSSPPTGDTEAFF
DNA: TGTGCCAGCAGTTCCCCGCCAACAGGGGACACTGAAGCTTTCTTT

size: -
D: -
J: TRBJ2-5
V: TRBV30
CDR3: CAWSSGGSGGETQYF
DNA: TGTGCCTGGAGTAGTGGCGGAAGCGGAGGAGAGACCCAGTACTTC

size: -
D: TRBD1
J: TRBJ2-3
V: TRBV24-1
CDR3: CATSDSSRGDTQYF
DNA: TGTGCCACCAGTGATTCCTCCAGGGGGGATACGCAGTATTTT